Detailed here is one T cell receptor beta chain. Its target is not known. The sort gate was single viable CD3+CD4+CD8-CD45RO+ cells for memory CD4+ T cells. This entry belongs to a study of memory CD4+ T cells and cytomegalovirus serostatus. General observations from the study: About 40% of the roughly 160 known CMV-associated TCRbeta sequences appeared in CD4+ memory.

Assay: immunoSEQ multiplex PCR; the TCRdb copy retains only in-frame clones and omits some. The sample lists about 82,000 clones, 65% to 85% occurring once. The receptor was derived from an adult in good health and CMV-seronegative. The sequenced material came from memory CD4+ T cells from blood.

The CDR3 protein is CASSQTGTVNEQYF. CDR3 nucleotide sequence: TGTGCCAGCAGTCAAACCGGGACAGTAAACGAGCAGTACTTC. The chain links TRBV6-5 to TRBJ2-7, with 7 nucleotides matching TRBD1. V shed 5 bases, J shed 5 bases, and the junction held 9 bases outside the gene matches. Germline lookup yields CDR1 MNHEY and CDR2 SVGAGI. This CDR3 spans 14 amino acids.